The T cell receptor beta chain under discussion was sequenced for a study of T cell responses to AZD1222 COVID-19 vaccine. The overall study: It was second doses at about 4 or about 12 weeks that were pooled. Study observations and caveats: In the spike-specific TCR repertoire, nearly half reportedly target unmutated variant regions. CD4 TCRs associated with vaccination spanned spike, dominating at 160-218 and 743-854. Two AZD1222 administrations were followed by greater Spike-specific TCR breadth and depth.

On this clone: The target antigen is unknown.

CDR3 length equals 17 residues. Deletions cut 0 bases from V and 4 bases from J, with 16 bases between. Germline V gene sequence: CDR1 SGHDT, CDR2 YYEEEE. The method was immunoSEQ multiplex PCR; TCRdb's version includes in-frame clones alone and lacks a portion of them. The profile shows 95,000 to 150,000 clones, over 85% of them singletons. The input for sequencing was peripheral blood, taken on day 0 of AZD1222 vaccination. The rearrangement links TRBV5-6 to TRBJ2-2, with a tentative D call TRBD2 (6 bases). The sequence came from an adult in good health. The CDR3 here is CASSLAWSGLSTGELFF. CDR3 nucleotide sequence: TGTGCCAGCAGCTTGGCCTGGAGCGGGCTGAGCACCGGGGAGCTGTTTTTT.